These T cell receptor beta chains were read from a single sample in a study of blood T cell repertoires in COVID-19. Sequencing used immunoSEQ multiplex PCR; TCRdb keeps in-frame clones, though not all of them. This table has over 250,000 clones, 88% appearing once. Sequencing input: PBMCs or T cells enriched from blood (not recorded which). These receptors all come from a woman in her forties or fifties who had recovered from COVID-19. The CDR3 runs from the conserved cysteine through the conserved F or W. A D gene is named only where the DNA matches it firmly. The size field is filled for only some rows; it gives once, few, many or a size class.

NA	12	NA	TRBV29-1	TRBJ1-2	CSVEGAGSGYTF	TGCAGCGTTGAAGGGGCAGGATCGGGCTACACCTTC
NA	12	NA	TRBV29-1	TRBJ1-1	CSVGAHPTEAFF	TGCAGCGTTGGGGCCCACCCCACTGAAGCTTTCTTT
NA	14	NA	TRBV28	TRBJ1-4	CASSYGGSAEKLFF	TGTGCCAGCAGTTACGGGGGAAGCGCTGAAAAACTGTTTTTT
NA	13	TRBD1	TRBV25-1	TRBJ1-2	CASSEGQNYGYTF	TGTGCCAGCAGTGAGGGACAGAACTATGGCTACACCTTC
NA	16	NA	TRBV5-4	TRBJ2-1	CASSLAGDRSRNEQFF	TGTGCCAGCAGCTTGGCGGGGGACAGAAGTCGGAATGAGCAGTTCTTC
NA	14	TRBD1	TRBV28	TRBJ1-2	CASSPNRGLSMGTF	TGTGCCAGCAGTCCAAACAGGGGGCTTTCGATGGGTACCTTC
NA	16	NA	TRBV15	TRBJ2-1	CATSRGGSGTYNEQFF	TGTGCCACCAGCAGAGGAGGTAGCGGTACCTACAATGAGCAGTTCTTC
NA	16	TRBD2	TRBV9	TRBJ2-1	CASSVDIAGGVDEQFF	TGTGCCAGCAGCGTAGATATAGCGGGAGGTGTAGATGAGCAGTTCTTC
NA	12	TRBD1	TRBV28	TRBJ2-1	CASDSGGRQQFF	TGTGCCAGCGACTCAGGGGGCAGGCAGCAGTTCTTC
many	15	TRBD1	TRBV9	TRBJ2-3	CASSVATGSPDTQYF	TGTGCCAGCAGCGTTGCGACAGGGAGTCCAGATACGCAGTATTTT
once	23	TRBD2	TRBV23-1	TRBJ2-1	CASSQSVPPGLAGGPKSYNEQFF	TGCGCCAGCAGTCAATCGGTTCCCCCCGGGCTAGCGGGAGGGCCGAAAAGCTACAATGAGCAGTTCTTC
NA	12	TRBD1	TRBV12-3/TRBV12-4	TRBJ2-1	CASRDRGNEQFF	TGTGCCAGCAGGGACAGGGGCAATGAGCAGTTCTTC
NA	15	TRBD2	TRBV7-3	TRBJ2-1	CASSLGTSGSNEQFF	TGTGCCAGCAGCTTGGGGACTAGCGGGAGCAATGAGCAGTTCTTC
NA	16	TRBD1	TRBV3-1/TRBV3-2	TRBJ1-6	CASSQSDRGYNSPLHF	TGTGCCAGCAGCCAATCGGACAGGGGATATAATTCACCCCTCCACTTT
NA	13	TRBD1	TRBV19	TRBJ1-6	CASEGQGVTPLHF	TGTGCCAGTGAGGGACAGGGGGTAACACCCCTCCACTTT
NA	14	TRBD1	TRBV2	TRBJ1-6	CASNRGTGNSPLHF	TGTGCCAGCAACCGCGGGACAGGGAATTCACCCCTCCACTTT
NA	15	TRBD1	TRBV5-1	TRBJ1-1	CASVPGQGPNTEAFF	TGCGCCAGCGTCCCGGGACAGGGACCGAACACTGAAGCTTTCTTT
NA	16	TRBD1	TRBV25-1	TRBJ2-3	CASSIGTGAITDTQYF	TGTGCCAGCAGTATAGGGACAGGGGCCATCACAGATACGCAGTATTTT
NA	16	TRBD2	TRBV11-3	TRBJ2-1	CASSDKAGTANNEQFF	TGTGCCAGCAGCGACAAAGCGGGAACCGCCAACAATGAGCAGTTCTTC
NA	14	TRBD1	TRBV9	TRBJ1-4	CASSAGQLNEKLFF	TGTGCCAGCAGCGCGGGACAGTTAAATGAAAAACTGTTTTTT
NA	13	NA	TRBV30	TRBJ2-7	CAWSANGLGEQYF	TGTGCCTGGAGTGCAAACGGACTTGGCGAGCAGTACTTC
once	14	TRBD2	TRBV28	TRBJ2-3	CASSFRLAEDTQYF	TGTGCCAGCAGTTTTCGACTAGCTGAAGATACGCAGTATTTT
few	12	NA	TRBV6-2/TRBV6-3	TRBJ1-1	CASSYWGAEAFF	TGTGCCAGCAGTTACTGGGGAGCAGAAGCTTTCTTT
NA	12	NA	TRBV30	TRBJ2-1	CAWSAQQSEQFF	TGTGCCTGGAGTGCACAGCAAAGTGAGCAGTTCTTC
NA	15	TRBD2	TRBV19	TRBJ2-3	CASSMRGGSPDTQYF	TGTGCCAGTAGTATGCGTGGCGGGAGCCCAGATACGCAGTATTTT
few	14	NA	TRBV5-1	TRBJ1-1	CASSPLPLNTEAFF	TGCGCCAGCAGCCCCCTACCCTTGAACACTGAAGCTTTCTTT
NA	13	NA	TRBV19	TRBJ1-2	CASKNQGNYGYTF	TGTGCCAGTAAAAACCAGGGGAACTATGGCTACACCTTC
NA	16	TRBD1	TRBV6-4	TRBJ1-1	CASSEITDRGCTEAFF	TGTGCCAGCAGTGAAATCACGGACAGGGGGTGTACTGAAGCTTTCTTT
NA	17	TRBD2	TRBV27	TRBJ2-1	CASSSNPLAAPPYEQFF	TGTGCCAGCAGTTCCAACCCCCTAGCGGCCCCTCCGTATGAGCAGTTCTTC
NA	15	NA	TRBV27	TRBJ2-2	CASRGHLPYNGELFF	TGTGCCAGCCGAGGGCATTTGCCTTATAACGGGGAGCTGTTTTTT
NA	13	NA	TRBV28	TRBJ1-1	CASSSGLSSEAFF	TGTGCCAGCAGTTCAGGATTAAGCTCTGAAGCTTTCTTT
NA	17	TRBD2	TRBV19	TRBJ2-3	CASSMGLAGGHTDTQYF	TGTGCCAGTAGTATGGGCCTAGCGGGAGGGCACACAGATACGCAGTATTTT